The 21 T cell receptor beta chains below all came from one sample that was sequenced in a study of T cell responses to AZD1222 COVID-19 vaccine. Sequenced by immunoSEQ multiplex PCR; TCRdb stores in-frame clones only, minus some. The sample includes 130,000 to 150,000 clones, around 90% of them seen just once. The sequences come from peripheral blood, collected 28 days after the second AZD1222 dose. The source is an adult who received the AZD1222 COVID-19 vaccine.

The CDR3 DNA follows: TGTGCCAGCAGCTTAGTACGTACTGAAGCTTTCTTT. This sequence encodes CASSLVRTEAFF. The V and J genes are TRBV13 and TRBJ1-1; D gene uncertain. There are 12 residues in the CDR3. Germline V CDR1 and CDR2: PRHDT, FYEKMQ (reference sequence). V was clipped by 1 base and J by 5 bases, with 5 bases between them.

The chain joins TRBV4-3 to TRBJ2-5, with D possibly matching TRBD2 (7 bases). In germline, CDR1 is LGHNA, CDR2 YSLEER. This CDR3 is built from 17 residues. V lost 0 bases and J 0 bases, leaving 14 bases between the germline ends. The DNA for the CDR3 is TGCGCCAGCAGCCAAGATTGGGGGAGGGGGTACCAAGAGACCCAGTACTTC. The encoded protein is CASSQDWGRGYQETQYF.

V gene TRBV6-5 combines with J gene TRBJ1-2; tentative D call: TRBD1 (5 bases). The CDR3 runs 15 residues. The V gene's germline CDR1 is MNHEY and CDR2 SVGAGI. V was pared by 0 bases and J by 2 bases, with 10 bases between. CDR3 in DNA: TGTGCCAGCAGTTACTCGACAGCGGGGAACTATGGCTACACCTTC. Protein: CASSYSTAGNYGYTF.

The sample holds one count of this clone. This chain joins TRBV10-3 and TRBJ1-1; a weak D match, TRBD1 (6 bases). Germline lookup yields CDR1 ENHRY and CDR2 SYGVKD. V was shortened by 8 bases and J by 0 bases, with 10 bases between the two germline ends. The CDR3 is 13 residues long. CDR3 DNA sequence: TGTGCCATCGGGACACTGATGAACACTGAAGCTTTCTTT. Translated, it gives CAIGTLMNTEAFF.

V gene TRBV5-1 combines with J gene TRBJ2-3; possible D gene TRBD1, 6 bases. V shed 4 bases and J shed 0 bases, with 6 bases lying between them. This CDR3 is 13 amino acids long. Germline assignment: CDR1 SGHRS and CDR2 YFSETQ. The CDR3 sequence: CASSTGSTDTQYF. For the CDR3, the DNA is TGCGCCAGCAGCACAGGGAGCACAGATACGCAGTATTTT.

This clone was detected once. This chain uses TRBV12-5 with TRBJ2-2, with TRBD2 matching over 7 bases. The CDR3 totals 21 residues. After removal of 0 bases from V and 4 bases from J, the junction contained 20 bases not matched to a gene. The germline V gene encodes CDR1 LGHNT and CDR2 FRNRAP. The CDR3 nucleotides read TGTGCTAGTGGTTTGGTACACCCCCCCTACGGGCTAGCGGACCGCACCGGGGAGCTGTTTTTT. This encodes CASGLVHPPYGLADRTGELFF.

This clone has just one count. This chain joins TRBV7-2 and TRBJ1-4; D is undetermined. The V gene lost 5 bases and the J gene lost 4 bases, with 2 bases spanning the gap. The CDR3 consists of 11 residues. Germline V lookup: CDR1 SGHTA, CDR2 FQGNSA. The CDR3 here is CASSRNEKLFF. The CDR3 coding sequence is TGTGCCAGCAGCCGTAATGAAAAACTGTTTTTT.

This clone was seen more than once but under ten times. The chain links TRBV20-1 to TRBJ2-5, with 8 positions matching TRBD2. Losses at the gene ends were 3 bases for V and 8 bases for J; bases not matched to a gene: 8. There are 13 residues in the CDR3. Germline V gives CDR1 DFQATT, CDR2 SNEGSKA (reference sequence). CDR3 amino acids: CSASGLAGATQYF. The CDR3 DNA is TGCAGTGCTAGTGGGCTAGCGGGTGCCACCCAGTACTTC.

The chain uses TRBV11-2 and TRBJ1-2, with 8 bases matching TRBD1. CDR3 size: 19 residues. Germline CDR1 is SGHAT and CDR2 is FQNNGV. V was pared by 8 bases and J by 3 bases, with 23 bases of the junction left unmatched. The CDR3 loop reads CASGRTLGAGGAFDYGYTF. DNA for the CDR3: TGTGCCAGCGGCCGTACCCTGGGGGCAGGGGGCGCCTTTGACTATGGCTACACCTTC.

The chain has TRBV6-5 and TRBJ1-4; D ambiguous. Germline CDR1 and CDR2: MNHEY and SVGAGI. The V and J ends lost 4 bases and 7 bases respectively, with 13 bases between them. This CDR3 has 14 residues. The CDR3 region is CASSFLGGSEKLFF. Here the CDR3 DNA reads TGTGCCAGCAGTTTCCTTGGAGGGAGTGAAAAACTGTTTTTT.

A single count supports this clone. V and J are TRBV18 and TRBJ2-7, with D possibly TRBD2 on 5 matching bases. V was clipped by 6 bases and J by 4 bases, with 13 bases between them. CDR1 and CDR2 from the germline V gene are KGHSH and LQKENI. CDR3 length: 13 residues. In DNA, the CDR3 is TGTGCCAGCTCCGGGATGGCCCGGTACGAGCAGTACTTC. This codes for CASSGMARYEQYF. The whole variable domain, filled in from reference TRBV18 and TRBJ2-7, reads NAGVMQNPRHLVRRRGQEARLRCSPMKGHSHVYWYRQLPEEGLKFMVYLQKENIIDESGMPKERFSAEFPKEGPSILRIQQVVRGDSAAYFCASSGMARYEQYFGPGTRLTVT.

The CDR3 sequence is CASSPSRTTFNEQFF. In nucleotides, the CDR3 is TGTGCCAGCAGCCCCTCGAGGACAACCTTCAATGAGCAGTTCTTC. V is TRBV3-1 (or the pseudogene TRBV3-2) and J is TRBJ2-1; maybe TRBD1 (5 bases). The V end lost 4 bases, the J end lost 6 bases, and 16 bases lay between the germline ends. CDR3 length equals 15 residues. The germline gives CDR1 LGHDT, CDR2 YNNKEL (reference sequence).

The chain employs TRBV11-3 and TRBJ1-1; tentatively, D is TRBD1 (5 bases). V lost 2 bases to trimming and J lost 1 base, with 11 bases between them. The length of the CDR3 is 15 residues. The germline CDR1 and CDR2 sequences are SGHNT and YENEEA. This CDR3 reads CASSLKGHRNTEAFF. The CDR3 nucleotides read TGTGCCAGCAGCTTAAAAGGACATCGGAACACTGAAGCTTTCTTT. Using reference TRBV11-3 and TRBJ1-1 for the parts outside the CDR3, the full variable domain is EAGVVQSPRYKIIEKKQPVAFWCNPISGHNTLYWYLQNLGQGPELLIRYENEEAVDDSQLPKDRFSAERLKGVDSTLKIQPAELGDSAVYLCASSLKGHRNTEAFFGQGTRLTVV.

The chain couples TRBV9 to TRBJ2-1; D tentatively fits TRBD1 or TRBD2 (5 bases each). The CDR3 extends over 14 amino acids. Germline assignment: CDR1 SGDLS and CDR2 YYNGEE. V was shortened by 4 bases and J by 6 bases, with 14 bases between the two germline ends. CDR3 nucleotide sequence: TGTGCCAGCAGCCCAGTGGTCGGGACCAATGAGCAGTTCTTC. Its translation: CASSPVVGTNEQFF.

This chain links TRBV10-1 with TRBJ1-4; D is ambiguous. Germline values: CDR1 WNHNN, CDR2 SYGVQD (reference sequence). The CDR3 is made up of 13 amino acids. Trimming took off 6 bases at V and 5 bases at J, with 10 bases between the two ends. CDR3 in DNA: TGCGCCAGCAGAGCCGGCCTCAATGAAAAACTGTTTTTT. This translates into CASRAGLNEKLFF.

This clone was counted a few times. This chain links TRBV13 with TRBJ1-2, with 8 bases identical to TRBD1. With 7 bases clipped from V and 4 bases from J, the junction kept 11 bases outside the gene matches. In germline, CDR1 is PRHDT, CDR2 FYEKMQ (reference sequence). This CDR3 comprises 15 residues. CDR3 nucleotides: TGTGCCAGCAACCTAAGAACAGGGGGAAGCTATGGCTACACCTTC. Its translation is CASNLRTGGSYGYTF.

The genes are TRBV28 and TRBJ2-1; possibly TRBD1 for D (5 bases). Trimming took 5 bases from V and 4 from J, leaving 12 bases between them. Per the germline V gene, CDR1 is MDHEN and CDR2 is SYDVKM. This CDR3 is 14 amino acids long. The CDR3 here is CASSMAGSYNEQFF. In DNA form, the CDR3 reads TGTGCCAGCAGTATGGCAGGGTCTTACAATGAGCAGTTCTTC.

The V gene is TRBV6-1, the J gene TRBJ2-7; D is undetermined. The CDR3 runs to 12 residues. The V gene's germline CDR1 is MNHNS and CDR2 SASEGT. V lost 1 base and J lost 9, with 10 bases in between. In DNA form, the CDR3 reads TGTGCCAGCAGTGAAGTAAGGCGCGGGCAGTACTTC. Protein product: CASSEVRRGQYF.

CDR3 nucleotides: TGTGCCAGCAGGGGACGGGGGAGCGGGCAAGAGACCCAGTACTTC. It is translated as CASRGRGSGQETQYF. The gene calls are TRBV6-5 and TRBJ2-5, with D maybe TRBD2 (6 bases). The germline V and J ends were trimmed by 6 bases and 2 bases, with 16 bases remaining between them. Looked up from germline, CDR1 is MNHEY and CDR2 is SVGAGI. The CDR3 sequence is 15 residues long.

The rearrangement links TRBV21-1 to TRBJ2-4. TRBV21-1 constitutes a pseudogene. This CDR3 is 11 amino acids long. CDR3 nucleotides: TGTGAGGTGTTGGGTAAAAACATTCAGTACTTC. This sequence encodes CEVLGKNIQYF.

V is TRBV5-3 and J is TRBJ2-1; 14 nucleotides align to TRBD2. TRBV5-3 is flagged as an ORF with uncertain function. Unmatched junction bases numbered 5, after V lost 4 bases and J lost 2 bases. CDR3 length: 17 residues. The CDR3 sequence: CARSTGTSGSAYNEQFF. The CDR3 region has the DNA TGTGCCAGAAGCACCGGGACTAGCGGGAGCGCCTACAATGAGCAGTTCTTC.